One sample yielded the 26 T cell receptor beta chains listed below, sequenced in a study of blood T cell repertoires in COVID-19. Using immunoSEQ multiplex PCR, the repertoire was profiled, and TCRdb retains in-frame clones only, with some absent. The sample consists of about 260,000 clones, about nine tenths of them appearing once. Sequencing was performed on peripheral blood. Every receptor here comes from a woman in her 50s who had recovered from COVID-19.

CDR3: CAISESKLNTEAFF. The CDR3 DNA follows: TGTGCCATCAGTGAGTCGAAGCTGAACACTGAAGCTTTCTTT. The V and J genes are TRBV10-3 and TRBJ1-1, with D hard to call. The CDR3 runs to 14 residues. Trimming cost V 0 bases and J 0 bases, with 5 bases left between them. Germline assignment: CDR1 ENHRY and CDR2 SYGVKD.

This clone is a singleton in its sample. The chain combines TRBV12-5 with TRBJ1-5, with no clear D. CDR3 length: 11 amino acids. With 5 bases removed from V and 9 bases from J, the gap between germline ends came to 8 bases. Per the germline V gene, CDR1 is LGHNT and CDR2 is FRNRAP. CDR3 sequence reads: CASGTYWPQHF. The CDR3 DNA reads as TGTGCTAGTGGTACGTACTGGCCCCAGCATTTT.

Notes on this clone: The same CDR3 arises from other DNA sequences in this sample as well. The CDR3 spells CASSLQGSTEAFF. CDR3 nucleotides: TGTGCCAGCAGTTTGCAGGGGAGCACTGAAGCTTTCTTT. The genes are TRBV12-3 or TRBV12-4 and TRBJ1-1, with D maybe TRBD1 (6 bases). Trimming cost V 3 bases and J 4 bases, with 9 bases left between them. This CDR3 is 13 amino acids long.

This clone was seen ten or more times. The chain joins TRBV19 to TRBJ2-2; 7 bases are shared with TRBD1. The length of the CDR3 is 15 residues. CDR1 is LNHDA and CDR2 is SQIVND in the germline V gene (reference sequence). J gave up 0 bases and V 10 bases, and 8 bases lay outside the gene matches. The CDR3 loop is CATHGDSANTGELFF. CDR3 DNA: TGTGCCACCCACGGGGACAGCGCGAACACCGGGGAGCTGTTTTTT.

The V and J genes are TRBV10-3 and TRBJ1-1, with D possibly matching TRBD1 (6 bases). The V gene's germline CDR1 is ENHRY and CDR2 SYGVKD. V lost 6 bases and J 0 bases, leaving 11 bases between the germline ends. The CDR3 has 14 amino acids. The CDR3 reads CAISGQSLNTEAFF. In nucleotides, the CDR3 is TGTGCCATCAGCGGACAGAGCCTGAACACTGAAGCTTTCTTT.

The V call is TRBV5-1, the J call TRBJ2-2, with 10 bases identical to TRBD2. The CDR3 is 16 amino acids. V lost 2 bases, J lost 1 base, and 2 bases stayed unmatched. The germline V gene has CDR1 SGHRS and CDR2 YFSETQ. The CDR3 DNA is TGCGCCAGCAGCTTCTCTAGCGGGGGGAACACCGGGGAGCTGTTTTTT. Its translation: CASSFSSGGNTGELFF.

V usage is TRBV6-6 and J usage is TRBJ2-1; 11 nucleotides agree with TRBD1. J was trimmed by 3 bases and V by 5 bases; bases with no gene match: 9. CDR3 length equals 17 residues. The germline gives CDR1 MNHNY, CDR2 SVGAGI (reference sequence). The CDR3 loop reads CASSPFPGTGGYNEQFF. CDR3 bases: TGTGCCAGCAGTCCATTTCCCGGGACAGGGGGCTACAATGAGCAGTTCTTC.

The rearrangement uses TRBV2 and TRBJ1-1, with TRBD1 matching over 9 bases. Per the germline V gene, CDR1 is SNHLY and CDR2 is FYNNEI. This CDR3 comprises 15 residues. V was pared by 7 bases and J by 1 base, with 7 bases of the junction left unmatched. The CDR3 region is CASKRTGGTNTEAFF. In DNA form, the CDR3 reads TGTGCCAGCAAGAGAACAGGGGGCACGAACACTGAAGCTTTCTTT.

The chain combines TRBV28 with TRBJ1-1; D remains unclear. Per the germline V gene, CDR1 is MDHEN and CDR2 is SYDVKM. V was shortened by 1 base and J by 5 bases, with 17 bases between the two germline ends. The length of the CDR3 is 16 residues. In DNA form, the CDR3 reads TGTGCCAGCAGTTTATTTGGAGGTCGGAGACGTACTGAAGCTTTCTTT. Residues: CASSLFGGRRRTEAFF.

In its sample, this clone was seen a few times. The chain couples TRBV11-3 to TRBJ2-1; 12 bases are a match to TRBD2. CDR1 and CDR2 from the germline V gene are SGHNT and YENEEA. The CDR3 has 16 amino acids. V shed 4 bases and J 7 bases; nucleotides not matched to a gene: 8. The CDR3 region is CASSSMTSGSPNEQFF. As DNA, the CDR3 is TGTGCCAGCAGCTCTATGACTAGCGGGAGCCCGAATGAGCAGTTCTTC.

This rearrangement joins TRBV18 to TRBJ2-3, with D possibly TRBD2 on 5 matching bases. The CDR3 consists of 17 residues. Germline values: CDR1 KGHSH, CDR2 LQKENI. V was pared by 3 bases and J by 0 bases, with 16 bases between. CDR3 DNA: TGTGCCAGCTCACCTATAATAGCGCCTGCTAGCACAGATACGCAGTATTTT. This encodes CASSPIIAPASTDTQYF.

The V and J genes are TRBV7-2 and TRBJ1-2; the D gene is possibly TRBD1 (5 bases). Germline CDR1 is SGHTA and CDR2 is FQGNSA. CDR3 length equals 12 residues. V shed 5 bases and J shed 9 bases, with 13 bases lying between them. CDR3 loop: CASSRNRIRYTF. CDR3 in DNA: TGTGCCAGCAGCCGGAACAGGATACGCTACACCTTC.

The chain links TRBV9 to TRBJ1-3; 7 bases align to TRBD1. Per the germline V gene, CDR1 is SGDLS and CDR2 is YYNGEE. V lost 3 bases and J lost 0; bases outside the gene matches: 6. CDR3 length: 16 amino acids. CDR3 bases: TGTGCCAGCAGCGCGACAGGGACTGCCTCTGGAAACACCATATATTTT. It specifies CASSATGTASGNTIYF.

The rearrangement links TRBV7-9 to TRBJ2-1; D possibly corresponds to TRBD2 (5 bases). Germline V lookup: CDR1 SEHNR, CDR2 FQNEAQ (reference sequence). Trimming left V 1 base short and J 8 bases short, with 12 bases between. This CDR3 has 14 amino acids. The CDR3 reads CASSLGEHTHEQFF. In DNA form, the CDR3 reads TGTGCCAGCAGCTTAGGGGAGCACACCCATGAGCAGTTCTTC.

The CDR3 region has the DNA TGTGCCAGCAGCCGACAGAAGACAGGCAGCCTGGCCACTGAAGCTTTCTTT. Its protein product is CASSRQKTGSLATEAFF. This chain joins TRBV7-9 and TRBJ1-1; tentatively, D is TRBD1 (6 bases). The length of the CDR3 is 17 residues. Trimming shortened V by 5 bases and J by 4 bases, and 23 bases separated the two germline ends. Germline lookup yields CDR1 SEHNR and CDR2 FQNEAQ (reference sequence).

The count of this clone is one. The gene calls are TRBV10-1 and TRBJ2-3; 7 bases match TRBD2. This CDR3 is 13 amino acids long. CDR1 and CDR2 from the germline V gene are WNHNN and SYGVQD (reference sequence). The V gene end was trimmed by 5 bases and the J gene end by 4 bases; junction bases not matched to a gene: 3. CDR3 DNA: TGCGCCAGCAGTTTGGGGGGGGCAGATACGCAGTATTTT. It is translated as CASSLGGADTQYF.

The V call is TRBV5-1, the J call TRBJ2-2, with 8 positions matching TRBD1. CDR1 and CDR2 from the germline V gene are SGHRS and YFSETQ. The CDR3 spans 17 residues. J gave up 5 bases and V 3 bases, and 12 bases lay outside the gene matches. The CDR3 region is CASSSRTGRKMTGELFF. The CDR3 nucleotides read TGCGCCAGCAGCTCCCGGACAGGGAGGAAGATGACCGGGGAGCTGTTTTTT.

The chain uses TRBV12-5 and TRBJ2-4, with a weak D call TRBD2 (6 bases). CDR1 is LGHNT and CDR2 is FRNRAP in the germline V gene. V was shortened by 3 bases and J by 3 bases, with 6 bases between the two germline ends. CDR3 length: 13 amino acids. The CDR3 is CASGFGGKNIQYF. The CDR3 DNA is TGTGCTAGTGGTTTCGGGGGCAAAAACATTCAGTACTTC. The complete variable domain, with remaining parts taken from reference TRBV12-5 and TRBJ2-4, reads DARVTQTPRHKVTEMGQEVTMRCQPILGHNTVFWYRQTMMQGLELLAYFRNRAPLDDSGMPKDRFSAEMPDATLATLKIQPSEPRDSAVYFCASGFGGKNIQYFGAGTRLSVL.

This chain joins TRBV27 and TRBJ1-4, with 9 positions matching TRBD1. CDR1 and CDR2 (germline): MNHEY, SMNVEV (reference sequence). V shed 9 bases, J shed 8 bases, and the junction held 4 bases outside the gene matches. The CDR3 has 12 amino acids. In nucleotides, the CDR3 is TGTGCCAGTGGACAGGGGAGGGAAAAACTGTTTTTT. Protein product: CASGQGREKLFF.

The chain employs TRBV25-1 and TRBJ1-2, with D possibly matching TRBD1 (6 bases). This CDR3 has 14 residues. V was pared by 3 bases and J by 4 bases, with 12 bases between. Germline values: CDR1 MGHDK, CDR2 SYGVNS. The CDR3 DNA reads TGTGCCAGCAGTGAGCAGGGGAGTAGCTATGGCTACACCTTC. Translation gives CASSEQGSSYGYTF.

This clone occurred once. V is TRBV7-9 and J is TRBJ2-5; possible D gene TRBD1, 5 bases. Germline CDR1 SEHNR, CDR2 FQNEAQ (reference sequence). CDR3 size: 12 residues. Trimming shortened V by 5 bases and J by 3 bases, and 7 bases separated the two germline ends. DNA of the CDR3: TGTGCCAGCAGCGGCAGGGAAGAGACCCAGTACTTC. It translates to CASSGREETQYF.

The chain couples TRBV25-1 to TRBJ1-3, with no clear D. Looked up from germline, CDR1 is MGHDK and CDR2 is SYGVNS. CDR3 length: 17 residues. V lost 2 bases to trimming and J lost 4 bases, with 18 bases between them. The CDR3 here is CASSEREGSGPGNTIYF. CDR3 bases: TGTGCCAGCAGTGAAAGGGAGGGCAGTGGGCCGGGAAACACCATATATTTT.

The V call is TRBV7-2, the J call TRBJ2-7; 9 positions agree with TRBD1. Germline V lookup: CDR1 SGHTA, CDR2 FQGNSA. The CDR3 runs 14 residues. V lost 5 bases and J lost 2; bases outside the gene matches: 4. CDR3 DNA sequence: TGTGCCAGCAGCACGGGGACAGGGACCTACGAGCAGTACTTC. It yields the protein CASSTGTGTYEQYF.

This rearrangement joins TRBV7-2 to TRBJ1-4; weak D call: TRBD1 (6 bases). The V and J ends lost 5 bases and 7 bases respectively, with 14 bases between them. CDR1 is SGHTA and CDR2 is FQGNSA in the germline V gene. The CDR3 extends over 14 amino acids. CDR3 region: CASSIQGGSEKLFF. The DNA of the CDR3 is TGTGCCAGCAGCATACAGGGTGGGAGTGAAAAACTGTTTTTT.

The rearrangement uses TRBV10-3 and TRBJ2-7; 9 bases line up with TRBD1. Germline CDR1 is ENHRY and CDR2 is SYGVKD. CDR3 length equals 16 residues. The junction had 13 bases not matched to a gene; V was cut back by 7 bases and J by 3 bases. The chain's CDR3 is CAIKVKGQGSIYEQYF. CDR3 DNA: TGTGCCATCAAAGTAAAGGGACAGGGTTCCATCTACGAGCAGTACTTC.

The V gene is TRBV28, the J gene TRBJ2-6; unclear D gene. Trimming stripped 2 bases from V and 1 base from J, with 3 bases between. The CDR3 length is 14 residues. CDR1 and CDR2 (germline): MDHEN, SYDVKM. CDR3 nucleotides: TGTGCCAGCAGTTTACTATCTGGGGCCAACGTCCTGACTTTC. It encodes CASSLLSGANVLTF.